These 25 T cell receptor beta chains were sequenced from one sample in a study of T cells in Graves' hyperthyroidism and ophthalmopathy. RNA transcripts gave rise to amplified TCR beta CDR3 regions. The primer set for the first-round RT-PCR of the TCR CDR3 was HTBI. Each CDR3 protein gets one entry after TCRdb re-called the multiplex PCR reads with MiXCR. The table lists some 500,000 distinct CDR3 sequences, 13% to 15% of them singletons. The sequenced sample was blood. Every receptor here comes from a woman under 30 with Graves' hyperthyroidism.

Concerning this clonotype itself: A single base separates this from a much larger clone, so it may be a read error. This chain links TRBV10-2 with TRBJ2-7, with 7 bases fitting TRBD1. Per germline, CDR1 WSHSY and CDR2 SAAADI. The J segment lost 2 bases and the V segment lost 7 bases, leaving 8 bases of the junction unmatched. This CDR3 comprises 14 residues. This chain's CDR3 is CASNLGQAPYEQYV. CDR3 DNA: TGCGCCAGCAACCTAGGACAGGCCCCCTACGAGCAGTACGTC.

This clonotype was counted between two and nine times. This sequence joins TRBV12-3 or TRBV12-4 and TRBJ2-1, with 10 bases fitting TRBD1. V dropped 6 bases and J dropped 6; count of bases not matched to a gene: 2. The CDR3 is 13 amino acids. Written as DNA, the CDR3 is TGTGCCAGCAGCCGGGACAGGGGCAATGAGCAGTTCTTC. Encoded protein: CASSRDRGNEQFF.

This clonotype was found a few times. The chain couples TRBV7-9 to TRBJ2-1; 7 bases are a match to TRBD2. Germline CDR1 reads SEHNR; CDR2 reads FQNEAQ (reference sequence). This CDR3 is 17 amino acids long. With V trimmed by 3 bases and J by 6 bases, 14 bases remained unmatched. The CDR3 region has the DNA TGTGCCAGCAGCTTTGGGCTGGCGGGACTAAAAATCAATGAGCAGTTCTTC. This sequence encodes CASSFGLAGLKINEQFF. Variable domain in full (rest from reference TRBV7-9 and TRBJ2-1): DTGVSQNPRHKITKRGQNVTFRCDPISEHNRLYWYRQTLGQGPEFLTYFQNEAQLEKSRLLSDRFSAERPKGSFSTLEIQRTEQGDSAMYLCASSFGLAGLKINEQFFGPGTRLTVL.

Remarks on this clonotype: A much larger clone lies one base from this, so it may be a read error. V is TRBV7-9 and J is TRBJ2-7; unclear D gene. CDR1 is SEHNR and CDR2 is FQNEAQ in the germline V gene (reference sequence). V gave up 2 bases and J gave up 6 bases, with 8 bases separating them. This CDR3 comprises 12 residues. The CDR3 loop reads CASSLPPGEQYV. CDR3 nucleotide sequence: TGTGCCAGCAGCTTACCGCCAGGCGAGCAGTACGTC.

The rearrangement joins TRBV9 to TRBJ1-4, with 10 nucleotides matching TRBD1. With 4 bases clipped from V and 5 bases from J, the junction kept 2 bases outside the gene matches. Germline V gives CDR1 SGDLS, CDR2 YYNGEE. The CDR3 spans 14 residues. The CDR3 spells CASSSGQGNEKLFF. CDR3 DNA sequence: TGTGCCAGCAGCTCGGGACAGGGGAATGAAAAACTGTTTTTT.

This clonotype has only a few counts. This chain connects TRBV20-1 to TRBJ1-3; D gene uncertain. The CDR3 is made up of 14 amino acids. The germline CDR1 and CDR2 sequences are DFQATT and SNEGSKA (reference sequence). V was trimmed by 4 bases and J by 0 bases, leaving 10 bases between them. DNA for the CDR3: TGCAGTGCTACTGTAGCCAGCTCTGGAAACACCATATATTTT. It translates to CSATVASSGNTIYF.

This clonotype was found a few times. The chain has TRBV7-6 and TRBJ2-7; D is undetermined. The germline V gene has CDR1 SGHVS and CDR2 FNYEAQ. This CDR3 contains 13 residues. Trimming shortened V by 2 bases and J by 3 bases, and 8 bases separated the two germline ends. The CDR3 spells CASSLSWNYEQYF. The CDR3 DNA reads TGTGCCAGCAGCTTATCTTGGAACTACGAGCAGTACTTC.

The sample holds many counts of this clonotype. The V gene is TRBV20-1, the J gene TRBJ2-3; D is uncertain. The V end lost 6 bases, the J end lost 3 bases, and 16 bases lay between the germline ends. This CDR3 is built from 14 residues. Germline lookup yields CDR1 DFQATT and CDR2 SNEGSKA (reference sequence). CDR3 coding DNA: TGCAGTGCACAACAAAGCCTCGGGACAGATACGCAGTATTTT. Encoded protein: CSAQQSLGTDTQYF.

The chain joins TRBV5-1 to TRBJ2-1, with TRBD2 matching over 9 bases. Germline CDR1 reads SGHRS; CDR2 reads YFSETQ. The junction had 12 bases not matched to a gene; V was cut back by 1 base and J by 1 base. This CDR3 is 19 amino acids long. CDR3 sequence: CASSLPEGLAGGSYNEQFF. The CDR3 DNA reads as TGCGCCAGCAGCTTGCCGGAGGGGCTCGCGGGAGGGTCCTACAATGAGCAGTTCTTC.

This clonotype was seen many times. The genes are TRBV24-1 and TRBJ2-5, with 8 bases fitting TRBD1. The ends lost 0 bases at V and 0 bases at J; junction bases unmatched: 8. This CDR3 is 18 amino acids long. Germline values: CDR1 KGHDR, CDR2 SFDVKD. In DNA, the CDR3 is TGTGCCACCAGTGATTTGGGTGAGGGACAGGCGTACCAAGAGACCCAGTACTTC. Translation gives CATSDLGEGQAYQETQYF.

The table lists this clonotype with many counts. CDR3 loop: CASSQTSGAYEQYV. The CDR3, as DNA: TGCGCCAGCAGCCAAACTAGCGGAGCCTACGAGCAGTACGTC. This chain links TRBV4-1 with TRBJ2-7; 8 nucleotides agree with TRBD2. Germline CDR1 reads MGHRA; CDR2 reads YSYEKL. CDR3 length: 14 amino acids. Losses at the gene ends were 2 bases for V and 2 bases for J; bases not matched to a gene: 2.

CDR3 region: CASSRTVPFSGNTIYF. The CDR3, as DNA: TGTGCCAGCAGCCGGACGGTCCCCTTTTCTGGAAACACCATATATTTT. The chain employs TRBV6-1 and TRBJ1-3; unclear D gene. CDR1 is MNHNS and CDR2 is SASEGT in the germline V gene. The V and J ends lost 6 bases and 1 base respectively, with 16 bases between them. This CDR3 contains 16 residues.

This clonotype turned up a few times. Written as DNA, the CDR3 is TGTGCCAGCAGCTTAGATGGTTGGGCGCTAGCGGGGGGGTCCTACGAGCAGTACTTC. This gives the protein CASSLDGWALAGGSYEQYF. This chain joins TRBV7-2 and TRBJ2-7, with 12 bases that match TRBD2. The CDR3 totals 19 residues. The trim removed 1 base at V and 1 base at J, leaving 11 bases unmatched. Looked up from germline, CDR1 is SGHTA and CDR2 is FQGNSA. Combining the CDR3 with reference TRBV7-2 and TRBJ2-7 gives the whole variable domain GAGVSQSPSNKVTEKGKDVELRCDPISGHTALYWYRQSLGQGLEFLIYFQGNSAPDKSGLPSDRFSAERTGGSVSTLTIQRTQQEDSAVYLCASSLDGWALAGGSYEQYFGPGTRLTVT.

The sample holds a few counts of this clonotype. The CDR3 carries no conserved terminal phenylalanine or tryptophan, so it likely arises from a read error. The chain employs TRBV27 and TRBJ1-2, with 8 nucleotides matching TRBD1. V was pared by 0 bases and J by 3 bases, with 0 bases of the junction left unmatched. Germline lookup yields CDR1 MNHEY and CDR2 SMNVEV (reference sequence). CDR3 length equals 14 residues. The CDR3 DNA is TGTGCCAGCAGTTTATCGACAGGGGACTATGGCTACACCTCC. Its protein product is CASSLSTGDYGYTS.

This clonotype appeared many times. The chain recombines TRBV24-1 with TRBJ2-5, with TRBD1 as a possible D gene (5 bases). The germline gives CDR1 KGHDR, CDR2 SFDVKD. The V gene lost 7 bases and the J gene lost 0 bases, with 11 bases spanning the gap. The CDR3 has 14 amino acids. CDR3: CATSGMTDQETQYF. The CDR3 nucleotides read TGTGCCACCAGCGGAATGACAGACCAAGAGACCCAGTACTTC.

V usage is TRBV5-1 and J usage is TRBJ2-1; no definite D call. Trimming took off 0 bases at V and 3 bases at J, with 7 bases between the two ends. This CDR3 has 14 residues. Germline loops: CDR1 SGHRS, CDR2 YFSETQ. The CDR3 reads CASSLATNYNEQFF. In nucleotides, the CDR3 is TGCGCCAGCAGCTTGGCTACAAACTACAATGAGCAGTTCTTC.

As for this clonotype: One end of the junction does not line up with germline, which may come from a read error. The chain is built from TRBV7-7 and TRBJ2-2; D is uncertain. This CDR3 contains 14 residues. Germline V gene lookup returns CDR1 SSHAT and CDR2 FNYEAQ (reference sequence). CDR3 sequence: CASSLERVTGELFF. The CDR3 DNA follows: TGTGCTAGCAGCTTAGAGCGAGTTACCGGGGAGCTGTTTTTT.

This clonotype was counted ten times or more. CDR3 in DNA: TGTGCCAGCAGCTTAAATCCCCATGCGGGAGGCACAGATACGCAGTATTTT. This codes for CASSLNPHAGGTDTQYF. The chain links TRBV7-8 to TRBJ2-3; TRBD2 matches 7 bases. Germline values: CDR1 SGHVS, CDR2 FQNEAQ. The CDR3 spans 17 residues. Unmatched junction bases numbered 9, after V lost 2 bases and J lost 1 base.

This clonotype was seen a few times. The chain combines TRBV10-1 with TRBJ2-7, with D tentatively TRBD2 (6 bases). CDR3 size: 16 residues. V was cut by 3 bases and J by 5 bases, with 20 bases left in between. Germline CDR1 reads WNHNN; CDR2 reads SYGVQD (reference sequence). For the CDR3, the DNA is TGCGCCAGCAGTGACCGTCGGCGGGCGGGATTCCACGAGCAGTACTTC. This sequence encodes CASSDRRRAGFHEQYF.

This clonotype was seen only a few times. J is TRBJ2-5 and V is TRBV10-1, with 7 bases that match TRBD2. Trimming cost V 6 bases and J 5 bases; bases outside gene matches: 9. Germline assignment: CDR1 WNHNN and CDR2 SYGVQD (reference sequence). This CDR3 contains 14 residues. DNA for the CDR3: TGCGCCAGCAGCCTCGGCGGGAGAAGTGAGACCCAGTACTTC. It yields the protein CASSLGGRSETQYF.

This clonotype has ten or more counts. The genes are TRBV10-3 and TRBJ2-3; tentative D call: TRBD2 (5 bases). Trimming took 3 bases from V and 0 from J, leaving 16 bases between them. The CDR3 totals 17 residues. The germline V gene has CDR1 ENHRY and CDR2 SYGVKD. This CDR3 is CAISEVTGKMSTDTQYF. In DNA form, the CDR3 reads TGTGCCATCAGTGAAGTAACCGGGAAGATGAGCACAGATACGCAGTATTTT.

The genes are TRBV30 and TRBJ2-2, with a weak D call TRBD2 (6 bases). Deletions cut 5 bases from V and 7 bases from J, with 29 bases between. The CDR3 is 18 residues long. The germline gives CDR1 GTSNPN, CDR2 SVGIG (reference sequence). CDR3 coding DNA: TGTGCCTGGTCCCCCGGGTCCCTCGGGGGAGTAAGAGACGGGGAGCTGTTTTTT. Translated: CAWSPGSLGGVRDGELFF.

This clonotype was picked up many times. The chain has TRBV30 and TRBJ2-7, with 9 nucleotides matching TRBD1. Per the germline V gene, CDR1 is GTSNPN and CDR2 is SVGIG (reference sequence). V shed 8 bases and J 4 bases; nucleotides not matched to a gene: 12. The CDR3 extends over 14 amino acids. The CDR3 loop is CAGTGTGNPYEQYV. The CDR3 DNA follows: TGTGCCGGAACCGGGACAGGGAATCCATACGAGCAGTACGTC.

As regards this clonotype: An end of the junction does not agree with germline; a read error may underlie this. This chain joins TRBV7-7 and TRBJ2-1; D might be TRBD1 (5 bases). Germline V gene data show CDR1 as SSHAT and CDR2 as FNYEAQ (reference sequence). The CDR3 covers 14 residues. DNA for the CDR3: TGTGCTAGCAGCTTAGAGGTCTCAGGGAATGAGCAGTTCTTC. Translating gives CASSLEVSGNEQFF.

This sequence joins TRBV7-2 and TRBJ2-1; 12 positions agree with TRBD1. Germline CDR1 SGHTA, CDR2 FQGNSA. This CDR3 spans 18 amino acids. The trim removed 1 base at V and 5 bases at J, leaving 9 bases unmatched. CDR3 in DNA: TGTGCCAGCAGCTTAGTAGGGACAGGGGGCGCGTTCCACAATGAGCAGTTCTTC. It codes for CASSLVGTGGAFHNEQFF.